One and the same sample provided the 10 T cell receptor beta chains below, sequenced in a study of regulatory T cells in long-lasting Graves disease. Building of the TCR beta libraries involved iRepertoire HTBI primers and Arm-PCR of CDR3 regions. TCRdb reprocessed the multiplex PCR reads with MiXCR, giving one entry per CDR3 protein. The sample records approximately 540,000 distinct CDR3 sequences, 12% being singletons. Time point described: newly diagnosed GD, antithyroid drugs for less than 3 months. From RNA extracted from PBMCs, the TCR library was made. These data also featured in a second study, about T cells in Graves' hyperthyroidism and ophthalmopathy.

The sample here was peripheral blood mononuclear cells (PBMCs), taken at new diagnosis, from a patient treated with antithyroid drugs. All receptors come from a woman aged 25 to 39 with Graves disease.

This clonotype was recorded many times. The gene calls are TRBV7-9 and TRBJ2-1; D not certain. V lost 7 bases, J lost 0 bases, and 13 bases lay in between. Germline V lookup: CDR1 SEHNR, CDR2 FQNEAQ (reference sequence). The CDR3 runs to 15 residues. CDR3 sequence reads: CASTQTDSSYNEQFF. The CDR3 coding sequence is TGTGCCAGCACCCAGACCGATAGCTCCTACAATGAGCAGTTCTTC.

This clonotype was picked up many times. The chain links TRBV6-2 or TRBV6-3 to TRBJ1-5, with 7 bases aligning to TRBD1. CDR3 length equals 15 residues. Germline trimming cut 6 bases from V and 2 bases from J; bases unmatched to any gene: 7. Germline V gene sequence: CDR1 MNHEY, CDR2 SVGEGT. As DNA, the CDR3 is TGTGCCAGCAGAGTGACAGGGTCAGGCAATCAGCCCCAGCATTTT. Residues: CASRVTGSGNQPQHF.

This clonotype appeared a few times. The chain combines TRBV6-5 with TRBJ1-5; D not certain. Germline lookup yields CDR1 MNHEY and CDR2 SVGAGI. Between the trimmed V and J ends, which lost 2 bases and 0 bases, there was a span of 14 bases. The CDR3 runs 17 residues. CDR3 protein: CASSYAVADNSNQPQHF. The CDR3 DNA follows: TGTGCCAGCAGTTACGCAGTGGCAGATAATAGCAATCAGCCCCAGCATTTT.

This clonotype occurred once. The gene calls are TRBV5-4 and TRBJ2-7, with 11 bases matching TRBD2. This CDR3 is built from 16 residues. Germline lookup yields CDR1 SGHNT and CDR2 YYREEE (reference sequence). Unmatched junction bases numbered 2, after V lost 0 bases and J lost 0 bases. CDR3 bases: TGTGCCAGCAGCTTGGGGGGACTAGCGGACTCCTACGAGCAGTACTTC. It translates to CASSLGGLADSYEQYF. Drawing the rest from reference TRBV5-4 and TRBJ2-7, the complete variable domain is ETGVTQSPTHLIKTRGQQVTLRCSSQSGHNTVSWYQQALGQGPQFIFQYYREEENGRGNFPPRFSGLQFPNYSSELNVNALELDDSALYLCASSLGGLADSYEQYFGPGTRLTVT.

This clonotype was counted between two and nine times. This chain joins TRBV6-1 and TRBJ2-1; 8 bases are a match to TRBD2. The CDR3 covers 13 residues. The trim removed 10 bases at V and 4 bases at J, leaving 6 bases unmatched. The germline gives CDR1 MNHNS, CDR2 SASEGT. CDR3 loop: CAIRGGEYNEQFF. DNA of the CDR3: TGTGCCATCCGGGGGGGAGAGTACAATGAGCAGTTCTTC.

This clonotype was observed a few times. One junction end disagrees with the germline gene, perhaps due to a read error. The chain links TRBV5-1 to TRBJ1-6, with TRBD1 as a possible D gene (5 bases). The CDR3 runs 17 residues. Germline CDR1 is SGHRS and CDR2 is YFSETQ. This chain's CDR3 is CASSLEPPGAKMTPLHF. CDR3 nucleotides: TGTGCCAGCAGCTTGGAGCCGCCCGGGGCGAAAATGACACCCCTCCACTTT. The whole variable domain, filled in from reference TRBV5-1 and TRBJ1-6, reads KAGVTQTPRYLIKTRGQQVTLSCSPISGHRSVSWYQQTPGQGLQFLFEYFSETQRNKGNFPGRFSGRQFSNSRSEMNVSTLELGDSALYLCASSLEPPGAKMTPLHFGNGTRLTVT.

The chain employs TRBV6-1 and TRBJ2-5, with D perhaps matching TRBD2 (5 bases). The V gene's germline CDR1 is MNHNS and CDR2 SASEGT. Trimming took 4 bases from V and 5 from J, leaving 11 bases between them. The CDR3 length is 13 residues. This chain's CDR3 is CASSGGAAETQYF. The CDR3 region has the DNA TGTGCCAGCAGTGGGGGAGCAGCGGAGACCCAGTACTTC.

This clonotype showed up just a few times. The chain joins TRBV5-1 to TRBJ1-1; no reliable D call. This CDR3 has 13 residues. Trimming cost V 1 base and J 8 bases, with 12 bases left between them. The germline V gene encodes CDR1 SGHRS and CDR2 YFSETQ. The CDR3 coding sequence is TGCGCCAGCAGCTTGTTCGGGATCCCCGAAGCTTTCTTT. It is translated as CASSLFGIPEAFF.

Ten or more counts support this clonotype. V gene TRBV2 combines with J gene TRBJ2-1, with TRBD1 matching 11 bases. The DNA end lines up better with TRBJ2-5; the J call may be wrong. The CDR3 covers 16 residues. Germline CDR1 is SNHLY and CDR2 is FYNNEI. The CDR3 sequence: CASYHFRDRGNETQYF. The CDR3 bases are TGTGCCAGCTATCATTTCCGGGACAGGGGGAACGAGACCCAGTACTTC.

This clonotype was picked up many times. The V gene is TRBV28, the J gene TRBJ1-1; possibly TRBD1 for D (5 bases). The germline gives CDR1 MDHEN, CDR2 SYDVKM. Trimming stripped 5 bases from V and 1 base from J, with 14 bases between. The CDR3 is made up of 15 amino acids. CDR3 amino acids: CASSVGGTPNTEAFF. CDR3 nucleotide sequence: TGTGCCAGCAGTGTTGGGGGGACGCCGAACACTGAAGCTTTCTTT.